The T cell receptor (beta chain) under discussion was sequenced for a study of control samples from healthy donors and cancer patients. Germline values: CDR1 SGHTA, CDR2 FQGNSA. V was pared by 2 bases and J by 4 bases, with 11 bases between. The CDR3 sequence is 14 residues long. The data were produced by immunoSEQ multiplex PCR, yet TCRdb's version contains in-frame clones alone and is incomplete. The sample gives about 76,000 clones, roughly nine tenths of which show up once; around a tenth is in the top ten. V gene TRBV7-2 combines with J gene TRBJ1-1; D possibly corresponds to TRBD1 (6 bases). Material for sequencing was PBMCs. This TCR was sampled from a woman aged 45-60 years with colorectal cancer. The CDR3, as DNA: TGTGCCAGCAGCTTATACAGGGCGGCCACTGAAGCTTTCTTT. Amino acids: CASSLYRAATEAFF.